The 31 T cell receptor beta chains below all came from one sample that was sequenced in a study of blood T cell repertoires in COVID-19. This table comes from immunoSEQ multiplex PCR, and its TCRdb copy is limited to in-frame clones, with some not included. This sample has roughly 160,000 clones, with approximately 85% found just once. Sequencing was carried out using peripheral blood. The receptor set was obtained from a man older than 75 with COVID-19, enrolled during active disease.

The rearrangement uses TRBV5-1 and TRBJ1-4, with 7 bases that match TRBD1. This CDR3 contains 14 residues. Trimming took 2 bases from V and 7 from J; bases not matched to a gene: 5. CDR1 is SGHRS and CDR2 is YFSETQ in the germline V gene. CDR3 amino acids: CASSFRGLGEKLFF. The CDR3 coding sequence is TGCGCCAGCAGCTTTAGGGGGCTAGGTGAAAAACTGTTTTTT.

This chain uses TRBV4-2 with TRBJ1-1, with 7 bases matching TRBD1. Germline CDR1 and CDR2: LGHNA and YNFKEQ. The CDR3 sequence is 16 residues long. Trimming at V came to 6 bases and at J to 5 bases, leaving 15 bases not matched to a gene. The CDR3 sequence is CASRQTVQGFATEAFF. The CDR3 DNA reads as TGTGCCAGCAGGCAGACAGTACAGGGGTTCGCGACTGAAGCTTTCTTT.

The V call is TRBV5-8, the J call TRBJ1-5; 7 bases fit TRBD1. Germline CDR1 reads SGHTS; CDR2 reads YDEGEE. With V trimmed by 3 bases and J by 6 bases, 12 bases remained unmatched. The CDR3 is 16 residues long. In DNA form, the CDR3 reads TGTGCCAGCAGCTCAGAGAGGGTAGGGGGCGGTCAGCCCCAGCATTTT. Its translation is CASSSERVGGGQPQHF.

The V gene is TRBV7-3, the J gene TRBJ2-1, with D possibly being TRBD1 (6 bases). Per the germline V gene, CDR1 is SGHTA and CDR2 is FQGTGA. The CDR3 spans 14 residues. V was shortened by 4 bases and J by 8 bases, with 15 bases between the two germline ends. The CDR3 DNA reads TGTGCCAGCAGCTCCTCGAACAGGGTCGATGAGCAGTTCTTC. This encodes CASSSSNRVDEQFF.

This clone was detected once. The gene calls are TRBV12-3 or TRBV12-4 and TRBJ1-5; possible D gene TRBD1, 6 bases. Trimming removed 6 bases from V and 3 bases from J, with 9 bases in between. The CDR3 runs 13 residues. The CDR3, as DNA: TGTGCCAGCAGGGACAGAAACAATCAGCCCCAGCATTTT. Amino acids: CASRDRNNQPQHF.

The chain combines TRBV5-6 with TRBJ2-1; 8 nucleotides agree with TRBD1. The CDR3 runs to 15 residues. Germline V CDR1 and CDR2: SGHDT, YYEEEE. The trim removed 4 bases at V and 6 bases at J, leaving 9 bases unmatched. The CDR3 bases are TGTGCCAGCAGCAGCGACAGGGGAGTTATCAATGAGCAGTTCTTC. Encoded protein: CASSSDRGVINEQFF.

The chain has TRBV3-1 (or the pseudogene TRBV3-2) and TRBJ1-2, with 8 bases fitting TRBD1. J gave up 8 bases and V 4 bases, and 9 bases lay outside the gene matches. This CDR3 is built from 14 residues. Looked up from germline, CDR1 is LGHDT and CDR2 is YNNKEL (reference sequence). The CDR3 DNA reads TGTGCCAGCAGCCTTTTCCAGGGGGCAGCGGGCTACACCTTC. Residues: CASSLFQGAAGYTF.

The chain joins TRBV21-1 to TRBJ1-2; the table's D call, TRBD1, was not checked against the DNA. TRBV21-1 is a listed pseudogene. This CDR3 has 22 residues. CDR3 in amino acids: CASSKGYRDREGGTGELYGYTF. For the CDR3, the DNA is TGTGCCAGCAGCAAAGGTTACCGGGACAGGGAAGGTGGGACGGGGGAATTGTATGGCTACACCTTC.

J is TRBJ1-1 and V is TRBV7-9; D unclear. CDR1 and CDR2 from the germline V gene are SEHNR and FQNEAQ (reference sequence). V dropped 1 base and J dropped 1 base, with 10 bases sitting between them. This CDR3 has 15 amino acids. CDR3 in DNA: TGTGCCAGCAGCTTAGGAGGAGGCAGGAACACTGAAGCTTTCTTT. It encodes CASSLGGGRNTEAFF.

The V and J genes are TRBV19 and TRBJ1-2, with D perhaps TRBD1 (5 bases). The CDR3 has 12 amino acids. Looked up from germline, CDR1 is LNHDA and CDR2 is SQIVND (reference sequence). The ends were cut back, 6 bases at V and 1 base at J, with 6 bases in the middle. The CDR3 reads CASRDSNYGYTF. Here the CDR3 DNA reads TGTGCCAGTAGAGACAGTAACTATGGCTACACCTTC.

The rearrangement uses TRBV7-9 and TRBJ1-5; TRBD1 is a possible D gene (5 bases). The CDR3 runs to 14 residues. V lost 0 bases and J lost 6, with 9 bases in between. CDR1 is SEHNR and CDR2 is FQNEAQ in the germline V gene (reference sequence). The CDR3 DNA follows: TGTGCCAGCAGCTTAGCGGGGGGTGCTCAGCCCCAGCATTTT. Residues: CASSLAGGAQPQHF.

The V gene is TRBV24-1, the J gene TRBJ2-3; 9 nucleotides match TRBD2. J gave up 0 bases and V 2 bases, and 2 bases lay outside the gene matches. Germline V gene sequence: CDR1 KGHDR, CDR2 SFDVKD. The CDR3 runs 16 residues. As DNA, the CDR3 is TGTGCCACCAGTGATTGGGCGGGGGGGAGCACAGATACGCAGTATTTT. This translates into CATSDWAGGSTDTQYF.

This clone was counted only a few times. The chain joins TRBV21-1 to TRBJ1-2; the DNA was not used to check the table's D call, TRBD1. TRBV21-1 corresponds to a pseudogene. The CDR3 spans 15 residues. The CDR3 DNA is TGTGCCAGCAGCAACCCCAGGACAGGCCTCGATGGCTACACCTTC. It specifies CASSNPRTGLDGYTF.

This clone was recorded only once. At one end, the junction sequence differs from germline, possibly due to a read error. The rearrangement links TRBV3-1 (or the pseudogene TRBV3-2) to TRBJ2-1, with D tentatively TRBD1 (6 bases). In germline, CDR1 is LGHDT, CDR2 YNNKEL (reference sequence). The CDR3 covers 15 residues. CDR3 in amino acids: CASSQGVQQGNEQFF. The CDR3 nucleotides are TGTGCCAGCAGTCAAGGGGTGCAACAGGGCAATGAGCAGTTCTTC.

This clone was seen a few times. The chain has TRBV6-2 or TRBV6-3 and TRBJ2-3; the match to TRBD2 covers 13 bases. Germline-derived CDR1 and CDR2 are MNHEY and SVGEGT. Germline trimming cut 5 bases from V and 5 bases from J; bases unmatched to any gene: 13. This CDR3 region has 18 residues. CDR3 amino acids: CASSTDSGLAGRLDTQYF. The CDR3 DNA is TGTGCCAGCAGTACCGATTCGGGACTAGCGGGGAGATTAGATACGCAGTATTTT.

This chain joins TRBV9 and TRBJ2-3; tentative D call: TRBD1 (6 bases). CDR3 length equals 14 residues. Trimming pared 2 bases from V and 0 bases from J, leaving 7 bases between. Germline V gene sequence: CDR1 SGDLS, CDR2 YYNGEE. DNA of the CDR3: TGTGCCAGCAGCGTTACAGGGAGCACAGATACGCAGTATTTT. Translating it yields CASSVTGSTDTQYF.

The chain has TRBV18 and TRBJ2-7, with D tentatively TRBD1 (5 bases). Germline lookup yields CDR1 KGHSH and CDR2 LQKENI. Trimming took off 6 bases at V and 5 bases at J, with 11 bases between the two ends. The CDR3 contains 12 residues. CDR3 coding DNA: TGTGCCAGCTCTCCTGACAGCAACGAGCAGTACTTC. Encoded protein: CASSPDSNEQYF.

J is TRBJ1-2 and V is TRBV28; D not certain. Germline CDR1 and CDR2: MDHEN and SYDVKM. With 3 bases removed from V and 5 bases from J, the gap between germline ends came to 7 bases. The CDR3 sequence is 12 residues long. CDR3: CASSFSGYGYTF. CDR3 sequence (DNA): TGTGCCAGCAGTTTCTCAGGTTATGGCTACACCTTC.

The chain recombines TRBV29-1 with TRBJ2-5; TRBD1 is a possible D gene (6 bases). The CDR3 sequence is 13 residues long. The germline V gene encodes CDR1 SQVTM and CDR2 ANQGSEA. The V and J ends lost 3 bases and 4 bases respectively, with 12 bases between them. In DNA, the CDR3 is TGCAGCGTTGATAATGCCAGGGGAGAGACCCAGTACTTC. Encoded protein: CSVDNARGETQYF.

The chain is built from TRBV6-5 and TRBJ1-1; 8 nucleotides match TRBD1. Trimming removed 2 bases from V and 1 base from J; junction bases left unmatched: 6. The length of the CDR3 is 16 residues. The germline V gene encodes CDR1 MNHEY and CDR2 SVGAGI. CDR3 in amino acids: CASSYRAGTGNTEAFF. As DNA, the CDR3 is TGTGCCAGCAGTTACCGAGCCGGGACAGGGAACACTGAAGCTTTCTTT.

The V gene is TRBV19, the J gene TRBJ2-2; no definite D call. The CDR3 extends over 15 amino acids. V lost 2 bases to trimming and J lost 1 base, with 8 bases between them. Germline V gene sequence: CDR1 LNHDA, CDR2 SQIVND (reference sequence). The CDR3: CASSILTQNTGELFF. In nucleotides, the CDR3 is TGTGCCAGTAGTATACTGACACAGAACACCGGGGAGCTGTTTTTT.

This clone showed up just a few times. The CDR3 is CASSERSRGTYEQYF. The CDR3 DNA sequence: TGTGCCAGCAGTGAACGCTCCAGGGGAACCTACGAGCAGTACTTC. The J gene is TRBJ2-7, the V gene TRBV2; maybe TRBD1 (6 bases). Germline V CDR1 and CDR2: SNHLY, FYNNEI. The V and J ends lost 2 bases and 2 bases respectively, with 13 bases between them. There are 15 residues in the CDR3.

This chain joins TRBV2 and TRBJ2-7, with 8 bases lining up with TRBD1. This CDR3 contains 15 residues. With 1 base clipped from V and 3 bases from J, the junction kept 5 bases outside the gene matches. The germline V gene encodes CDR1 SNHLY and CDR2 FYNNEI. CDR3 amino acids: CASSEEVTGDYEQYF. The CDR3 DNA reads as TGTGCCAGCAGTGAAGAGGTGACAGGGGACTACGAGCAGTACTTC. Variable domain in full (rest from reference TRBV2 and TRBJ2-7): EPEVTQTPSHQVTQMGQEVILRCVPISNHLYFYWYRQILGQKVEFLVSFYNNEISEKSEIFDDQFSVERPDGSNFTLKIRSTKLEDSAMYFCASSEEVTGDYEQYFGPGTRLTVT.

The chain employs TRBV7-9 and TRBJ1-1; a possible D gene is TRBD1 (6 bases). Germline V gene sequence: CDR1 SEHNR, CDR2 FQNEAQ (reference sequence). The CDR3 loop spans 13 amino acids. V lost 9 bases to trimming and J lost 0 bases, with 11 bases between them. CDR3 coding DNA: TGTGCCAGTCGGGACACCATGAACACTGAAGCTTTCTTT. This gives the protein CASRDTMNTEAFF. Full variable domain (rest looked up from reference TRBV7-9 and TRBJ1-1): DTGVSQNPRHKITKRGQNVTFRCDPISEHNRLYWYRQTLGQGPEFLTYFQNEAQLEKSRLLSDRFSAERPKGSFSTLEIQRTEQGDSAMYLCASRDTMNTEAFFGQGTRLTVV.

The rearrangement links TRBV11-2 to TRBJ1-1; 9 bases fit TRBD1. The CDR3 sequence is 16 residues long. CDR1 is SGHAT and CDR2 is FQNNGV in the germline V gene. V shed 3 bases, J shed 4 bases, and the junction held 9 bases outside the gene matches. CDR3 region: CASSFPIQTGGTEAFF. CDR3 coding DNA: TGTGCCAGCAGCTTCCCCATACAGACAGGGGGCACTGAAGCTTTCTTT.

The rearrangement links TRBV5-4 to TRBJ2-1, with D possibly matching TRBD1 (5 bases). Germline CDR1 SGHNT, CDR2 YYREEE (reference sequence). This CDR3 comprises 16 residues. V lost 0 bases, J lost 0 bases, and 10 bases lay in between. The DNA of the CDR3 is TGTGCCAGCAGCTTGGGCCGACAGTCCTCCTACAATGAGCAGTTCTTC. As protein: CASSLGRQSSYNEQFF.

The chain uses TRBV7-6 and TRBJ2-5, with 13 bases that match TRBD2. The J segment lost 5 bases and the V segment lost 5 bases, leaving 17 bases of the junction unmatched. The CDR3 runs to 19 residues. Per germline, CDR1 SGHVS and CDR2 FNYEAQ. CDR3 nucleotide sequence: TGTGCCAGCAGCCCCCAGACTAGCGGGGGGCTCCTCACGGGGGAGACCCAGTACTTC. Translation: CASSPQTSGGLLTGETQYF.

The chain links TRBV2 to TRBJ1-4; D ambiguous. V was shortened by 4 bases and J by 7 bases, with 19 bases between the two germline ends. The CDR3 length is 16 residues. Germline-derived CDR1 and CDR2 are SNHLY and FYNNEI. DNA for the CDR3: TGTGCCAGCAGTGTGGGGTCCGGCGGGCGACGTGAAAAACTGTTTTTT. It is translated as CASSVGSGGRREKLFF.

This chain uses TRBV7-2 with TRBJ2-1; 8 bases fit TRBD2. The CDR3 loop spans 15 amino acids. V was clipped by 6 bases and J by 0 bases; unmatched bases: 4. In germline, CDR1 is SGHTA, CDR2 FQGNSA. The CDR3 region has the DNA TGTGCCAGCAGTCGGGGGGGGAACTCCTACAATGAGCAGTTCTTC. It is translated as CASSRGGNSYNEQFF.

In its sample, this clone was seen once. This chain joins TRBV4-1 and TRBJ1-6; D is uncertain. The CDR3 consists of 16 residues. In germline, CDR1 is MGHRA, CDR2 YSYEKL. V dropped 3 bases and J dropped 7 bases, with 16 bases sitting between them. CDR3 in DNA: TGCGCCAGCAGCCACCCCCTTATTCGGAGGAATTCACCCCTCCACTTT. It is translated as CASSHPLIRRNSPLHF.

The chain carries TRBV11-2 and TRBJ1-5; D is uncertain. V lost 0 bases and J lost 1, with 10 bases in between. This CDR3 spans 16 amino acids. Germline V gene sequence: CDR1 SGHAT, CDR2 FQNNGV. The CDR3 DNA follows: TGTGCCAGCAGCTTAGATTGGACGGGAAGCAATCAGCCCCAGCATTTT. Its translation is CASSLDWTGSNQPQHF.